This T cell receptor (beta chain) derives from a study of control samples from healthy donors and cancer patients. The table came from immunoSEQ multiplex PCR; TCRdb's copy has only in-frame clones and leaves some out. Here the sample spans approximately 150,000 clones, nearly 96% being singletons. The CDR3 is 13 residues long. The V and J ends lost 7 bases and 0 bases respectively, with 9 bases between them. The germline V gene encodes CDR1 MDHEN and CDR2 SYDVKM. The sequenced sample was blood. This clonotype originated in a woman between 25 and 40 years old in good health. The rearrangement links TRBV28 to TRBJ1-1, with D tentatively TRBD1 (5 bases). The CDR3 bases are TGTGCCAGCACCGAGACAGTGAACACTGAAGCTTTCTTT. This sequence encodes CASTETVNTEAFF. Variable domain in full (rest from reference TRBV28 and TRBJ1-1): DVKVTQSSRYLVKRTGEKVFLECVQDMDHENMFWYRQDPGLGLRLIYFSYDVKMKEKGDIPEGYSVSREKKERFSLILESASTNQTSMYLCASTETVNTEAFFGQGTRLTVV.